This TCR beta chain was recorded in a study of T cell responses to AZD1222 COVID-19 vaccine. Study-level information: The study pooled second doses at about 4 or about 12 weeks.

Study-wide results and caveats: The number of AZD1222 recipients seropositive at baseline was only five to seven. Spike regions recognized by vaccine-associated CD4 TCRs spanned the protein, led by 160-218 and 743-854. After the peak T cell response, and only then, were repertoires sampled.

As concerns this clone: Its matching antigen is unknown.

Using immunoSEQ multiplex PCR, the repertoire was profiled, and TCRdb retains in-frame clones only, with some absent. The sample includes 100,000 to 150,000 clones, over 80% of them seen just once. Trimming took 5 bases from V and 2 from J, leaving 13 bases between them. Germline loops: CDR1 SEHNR, CDR2 FQNEAQ (reference sequence). CDR3 length: 14 residues. Source: peripheral blood, taken on day 0 of AZD1222 vaccination. The V and J genes are TRBV7-9 and TRBJ2-7, with D possibly matching TRBD1 (6 bases). The TCR comes from an adult in good health. CDR3 in DNA: TGTGCCAGCAGCCCCCCAGGGGTTGCCTACGAGCAGTACTTC. Its translation: CASSPPGVAYEQYF.